These 5 T cell receptor beta chains were all obtained from the same sample, sequenced in a study of blood T cell repertoires in COVID-19. Sequencing was performed with immunoSEQ multiplex PCR; in TCRdb, only in-frame clones are kept and a portion is missing. The data hold around 450,000 clones, with around nine tenths observed a single time. Specimen: PBMCs or T cells enriched from blood (not recorded which). The source is a woman between 18 and 29 years old with acute COVID-19.

The V gene is TRBV7-8, the J gene TRBJ2-7; TRBD2 aligns across 7 bases. J lost 4 bases, V lost 5 bases, and 11 bases had no gene match. The CDR3 has 15 residues. CDR1 SGHVS and CDR2 FQNEAQ come from the germline V gene. CDR3 in DNA: TGTGCCAGCAGCCCAGTCGGGGAGGGCCGGTACGAGCAGTACTTC. Translation: CASSPVGEGRYEQYF.

J is TRBJ2-1 and V is TRBV2, with a possible D match to TRBD2 (6 bases). The CDR3 is 13 amino acids. Germline CDR1 is SNHLY and CDR2 is FYNNEI. Trimming took off 0 bases at V and 7 bases at J, with 7 bases between the two ends. CDR3 coding DNA: TGTGCCAGCAGTGAAGCGGGGGGAAATGAGCAGTTCTTC. This encodes CASSEAGGNEQFF.

This clone was detected only a few times. The chain joins TRBV6-5 to TRBJ1-4, with TRBD1 identical over 9 bases. The CDR3 length is 14 residues. CDR1 and CDR2 (germline): MNHEY, SVGAGI. J was trimmed by 8 bases and V by 4 bases; bases with no gene match: 5. The CDR3 DNA reads TGTGCCAGCAGTTCCCGGGACAGGGACGAAAAACTGTTTTTT. This translates into CASSSRDRDEKLFF.

This CDR3 reads CAINSAGGTRDTQYF. In nucleotides, the CDR3 is TGTGCCATCAACTCAGCGGGGGGCACACGGGATACGCAGTATTTT. J is TRBJ2-3 and V is TRBV10-3, with 9 nucleotides matching TRBD2. Germline values: CDR1 ENHRY, CDR2 SYGVKD. CDR3 length: 15 amino acids. V gave up 7 bases and J gave up 6 bases; unmatched junction bases: 11.

V gene TRBV12-3 or TRBV12-4 combines with J gene TRBJ1-2, with D possibly matching TRBD1 (6 bases). The CDR3 is made up of 13 amino acids. Trimming cost V 3 bases and J 4 bases, with 9 bases left between them. CDR3 coding DNA: TGTGCCAGCAGTTTGAGGACAGTCTATGGCTACACCTTC. As protein: CASSLRTVYGYTF.